This T cell receptor (beta chain) emerged from a study of cytomegalovirus exposure and HLA in healthy donors. The overall study: In a previous analysis, nearly 120 million unique TCR beta sequences were found from some 180 million T cells. General study results and limits: It was shown in a later analysis that HLA-associated TCR beta chains were more clonally expanded than other, equally common chains. TCR beta sequences reportedly predicted most subjects' HLA-A and HLA-B alleles accurately.

PCR amplification relied on 60 Vbeta primers (plus 13 Jbeta primers). Libraries were prepared by immunoSEQ multiplex PCR; TCRdb keeps only in-frame clonotypes and omits some of them. The sample records about 100,000 clones, under 80% being singletons. Details on this clone: Antigen: not known.

The germline CDR1 and CDR2 sequences are MRHNA and SNTAGT. This CDR3 has 15 residues. Trimming cost V 5 bases and J 5 bases; bases outside gene matches: 9. The rearrangement joins TRBV6-4 to TRBJ2-5; 9 bases fit TRBD1. Source material: PBMCs. This receptor was obtained from a man aged 35 to 55 in good health and CMV-seronegative. CDR3 nucleotide sequence: TGTGCCAGCAGTCCTACAGGGGGCTCGGGGGAGACCCAGTACTTC. It encodes CASSPTGGSGETQYF.